A single sample gave rise to the 32 T cell receptor beta chains below, sequenced in a study of tumor and adjacent non-tumor tissue in lung cancer. This sample's RNA came from whole unsorted tissue. TCRbeta libraries were built with three rounds of nested PCR, modified from ARM-PCR. TCRdb ran MiXCR on the multiplex PCR reads and lists one entry per CDR3 protein. Seen here are approximately 120,000 distinct CDR3 sequences, 75% observed once, and the top ten hold about 40%. Sequencing input: lung tumor tissue. Receptor source: an older woman with non-small cell lung cancer.

As to this clonotype: One end of the junction fails to match germline, which may point to a read error. The chain couples TRBV6-2 or TRBV6-3 to TRBJ1-1; possible D gene TRBD1, 6 bases. This CDR3 has 15 amino acids. The germline CDR1 and CDR2 sequences are MNHEY and SVGEGT. The CDR3 sequence is CASNVGGLTNTEAVF. For the CDR3, the DNA is TGTGCCAGCAACGTAGGGGGATTGACTAACACTGAAGCTGTCTTT.

The chain uses TRBV12-3 or TRBV12-4 and TRBJ2-1; D ambiguous. The CDR3 has 14 residues. Deletions cut 8 bases from V and 5 bases from J, with 16 bases between. This CDR3 is CASDIGLADNEQFF. The CDR3 DNA is TGTGCCAGCGATATTGGGCTCGCCGACAATGAGCAGTTCTTC.

This clonotype was seen once. Given a much more abundant clone one base away, this may be a read error. This sequence joins TRBV6-5 and TRBJ1-1; no definite D call. Trimming removed 1 base from V and 7 bases from J, with 19 bases in between. This CDR3 spans 16 amino acids. Germline V CDR1 and CDR2: MNHEY, SVGAGI. CDR3 loop: CASSYYRRPTASEAFF. CDR3 nucleotide sequence: TGTGCCAGCAGTTACTACCGGAGGCCCACGGCGAGTGAAGCTTTCTTT.

As regards this clonotype: Sequence at one end of the junction differs from germline and may be a read error. The chain combines TRBV28 with TRBJ1-6; D gene unclear. The germline V gene has CDR1 MDHEN and CDR2 SYDVKM. The CDR3 runs to 17 residues. CDR3 residues: CVSSSSRTRSYNSPLHF. Here the CDR3 DNA reads TGTGTCAGCAGTTCTTCCCGGACGCGCTCCTATAATTCACCCCTCCACTTT.

The V gene is TRBV28, the J gene TRBJ2-3; D is unresolved. Germline V lookup: CDR1 MDHEN, CDR2 SYDVKM. This CDR3 has 15 amino acids. The V end was cut by 10 bases, the J end by 5 bases, with 22 bases between. The CDR3 region is CANNPGDSGLDTQYF. The CDR3 region has the DNA TGTGCCAACAATCCTGGTGACTCGGGCCTAGATACGCAGTATTTT.

This clonotype was recorded only once. The missing conserved phenylalanine or tryptophan at the end of this CDR3 makes a read error likely. This chain uses TRBV11-1 with TRBJ1-2; tentative D call: TRBD1 (6 bases). V lost 5 bases and J 3 bases, leaving 13 bases between the germline ends. CDR1 and CDR2 (germline): SGHAT, FQDESV (reference sequence). The CDR3 spans 14 residues. The DNA of the CDR3 is TGTGCCAGCAGCCCACAGGGCCCGCACTATGGCTACACCCTC. Protein product: CASSPQGPHYGYTL.

This clonotype came up a few times. A much larger clone differs from this one at a single base, so this may be a read error. The rearrangement links TRBV12-3 or TRBV12-4 to TRBJ2-1; D uncertain. The germline V and J ends were trimmed by 6 bases and 7 bases, with 13 bases remaining between them. The CDR3 runs to 13 residues. CDR3 residues: CASRATWLNEQFF. The CDR3 region has the DNA TGTGCCAGCAGAGCCACATGGTTAAATGAGCAGTTCTTC.

The chain uses TRBV4-1 and TRBJ1-2; 7 nucleotides agree with TRBD1. V shed 7 bases and J 8 bases; nucleotides not matched to a gene: 13. Germline CDR1 and CDR2: MGHRA and YSYEKL. There are 14 residues in the CDR3. The CDR3 nucleotides are TGCGCCAGCAACTCGAAGAGGGGGCCGGGGGGCTACACCTTC. The encoded protein is CASNSKRGPGGYTF.

For this clonotype: One junction end does not reproduce the germline sequence, and a read error may be involved. The chain employs TRBV29-1 and TRBJ2-7; D might be TRBD1 (6 bases). The CDR3 runs to 15 residues. The germline CDR1 and CDR2 sequences are SQVTM and ANQGSEA. The chain's CDR3 is CIVELRQEASYEQYF. The CDR3 coding sequence is TGTATCGTTGAACTCCGACAGGAGGCTTCCTACGAGCAGTACTTC.

With respect to this clonotype: A read error may be the cause here, since a much bigger clone is one base away. The chain uses TRBV5-6 and TRBJ2-1; no clear D gene. The germline gives CDR1 SGHDT, CDR2 YYEEEE. This CDR3 comprises 15 residues. V lost 1 base to trimming and J lost 7 bases, with 15 bases between them. The CDR3 coding sequence is TGTGCCAGCAGCTTGTATGAGAGATGGTCGAATGAGCAGTTCTTC. Protein product: CASSLYERWSNEQFF.

In the case of this clonotype: No DNA is shown, since the ends of the CDR3 on it are uncertain; the CDR3 is the one TCRdb lists. The rearrangement uses TRBV4-2 and TRBJ2-3; TRBD2, the table's D call, lacks a check against the DNA. The CDR3 sequence runs 18 residues, both termini included. Germline V CDR1 and CDR2: LGHNA, YNFKEQ. This chain's CDR3 is CASGQEYRVAGGTDTQYF.

This clonotype was seen a few times. The chain employs TRBV28 and TRBJ1-2, with a possible D match to TRBD1 (6 bases). Trimming cost V 1 base and J 2 bases, with 14 bases left between them. Looked up from germline, CDR1 is MDHEN and CDR2 is SYDVKM. The CDR3 spans 16 residues. CDR3 sequence (DNA): TGTGCCAGCAGTTTATACGGCGGAGGGGGGAACTATGGCTACACCTTC. It encodes CASSLYGGGGNYGYTF.

As concerns this clonotype: At one boundary the junction diverges from the germline segment, which might be a read error. The V gene is TRBV20-1, the J gene TRBJ2-7, with 7 bases matching TRBD2. CDR3 length: 15 amino acids. CDR1 is DFQATT and CDR2 is SNEGSKA in the germline V gene (reference sequence). In DNA, the CDR3 is TGCAGTGCCGGGTTACCGGGAGGCCTTTCCTACGAGCACTACTTC. Protein product: CSAGLPGGLSYEHYF.

A note on this clonotype: The germline gene is not matched at one end of the junction; a read error may be the cause. The V call is TRBV4-1, the J call TRBJ2-5; no firm D call. The CDR3 has 15 residues. Germline loops: CDR1 MGHRA, CDR2 YSYEKL. This CDR3 is CSSSQDRGTVETRYF. The CDR3 nucleotides are TGCTCCAGCAGCCAAGATCGCGGTACAGTGGAGACCCGGTACTTC.

This rearrangement joins TRBV20-1 to TRBJ2-5, with D perhaps TRBD1 (5 bases). The CDR3 totals 14 residues. V dropped 2 bases and J dropped 0 bases, with 10 bases sitting between them. Germline V gives CDR1 DFQATT, CDR2 SNEGSKA (reference sequence). CDR3 bases: TGCAGTGCTAGACAAGGGGTGTACCAAGAGACCCAGTACTTC. Its translation: CSARQGVYQETQYF.

About this clonotype itself: A read error may account for a junction end that differs from germline. The CDR3 protein is CANISSGAGGMNTEGFF. The CDR3 nucleotides read TGTGCCAACATTTCAAGCGGGGCAGGGGGGATGAACACTGAAGGTTTCTTT. The chain combines TRBV6-1 with TRBJ1-1; 7 bases map to TRBD1. This CDR3 spans 17 amino acids. Germline assignment: CDR1 MNHNS and CDR2 SASEGT.

With regard to this clonotype: Here the CDR3 omits its conserved ending phenylalanine or tryptophan, so a read error is the likely source. J is TRBJ2-7 and V is TRBV29-1; 7 bases map to TRBD1. Germline V gives CDR1 SQVTM, CDR2 ANQGSEA. This CDR3 has 12 amino acids. CDR3 nucleotide sequence: TGTAGCGTCGAGGGACAGACCTACGAGCAGTACCTC. Translation: CSVEGQTYEQYL.

A word on this clonotype: Because the CDR3 is missing its conserved closing phenylalanine or tryptophan, this is likely a read error. The chain joins TRBV11-3 to TRBJ1-1; a possible D gene is TRBD1 (5 bases). There are 15 residues in the CDR3. CDR1 SGHNT and CDR2 YENEEA come from the germline V gene. This CDR3 is CTSSLVGAMNIEAFV. CDR3 bases: TGTACCAGCAGCTTAGTTGGGGCCATGAACATTGAAGCTTTCGTT.

As to this clonotype: Compared with germline, one end of the junction differs, possibly owing to a read error. This chain connects TRBV6-1 to TRBJ1-5; TRBD1 agrees at 9 bases. The germline V gene encodes CDR1 MNHNS and CDR2 SASEGT. The CDR3 spans 15 residues. CDR3 bases: TGTGCCAGCAGTGAGACAGGGGGGCCCAATCAACCCCATCATTTT. Its translation: CASSETGGPNQPHHF.

Comment on this clonotype: A much larger clone sits a single nucleotide away, making a read error possible. This rearrangement joins TRBV4-3 to TRBJ2-7, with a weak D call TRBD1 (5 bases). V was trimmed by 0 bases and J by 3 bases, leaving 12 bases between them. Germline V gene sequence: CDR1 LGHNA, CDR2 YSLEER. The length of the CDR3 is 15 residues. The CDR3: CASSQERTRFYEQYF. CDR3 sequence (DNA): TGCGCCAGCAGCCAAGAAAGGACAAGGTTCTACGAGCAGTACTTC.

Notes on this clonotype: One end of the junction is discordant with germline, which a read error may explain. The V call is TRBV4-2, the J call TRBJ2-3; maybe TRBD2 (5 bases). This CDR3 is 17 amino acids long. The germline V gene encodes CDR1 LGHNA and CDR2 YNFKEQ. CDR3 nucleotides: TGTGCCAGCAGCCAAGATTGCGAGCGGTCTAGCACAGATATGCAGTATTTT. Residues: CASSQDCERSSTDMQYF.

Of note for this clonotype: This CDR3 is missing its conserved last phenylalanine or tryptophan, likely due to a read error. The chain employs TRBV11-1 and TRBJ2-1, with D tentatively TRBD2 (6 bases). CDR1 is SGHAT, CDR2 FQDESV, per germline (reference sequence). The CDR3 contains 15 residues. This chain's CDR3 is CTSSLVGGSYNEQFL. The CDR3 DNA sequence: TGTACCAGCAGCTTAGTCGGGGGCTCCTACAATGAGCAGTTCTTA.

In the case of this clonotype: One junction end does not reproduce the germline sequence, and a read error may be involved. J is TRBJ1-1 and V is TRBV11-2; 7 bases match TRBD1. This CDR3 is 16 amino acids long. Germline V gives CDR1 SGHAT, CDR2 FQNNGV. The CDR3 coding sequence is TGTGCCAGCAGCATTGGGAAAGGGGGCGTGAAGACTGAAGCTTTCTTT. Protein product: CASSIGKGGVKTEAFF.

This clonotype was seen only a few times. The chain joins TRBV5-1 to TRBJ1-2; no reliable D call. CDR3 size: 14 residues. Trimming cost V 1 base and J 6 bases, with 13 bases left between them. The germline V gene has CDR1 SGHRS and CDR2 YFSETQ. CDR3 coding DNA: TGCGCCAGCAGCTTGAGGCAGGACGGCGATGGCTACACCTTC. Its protein product is CASSLRQDGDGYTF.

This clonotype was picked up a small number of times. This chain joins TRBV9 and TRBJ2-5; TRBD2 agrees at 11 bases. V shed 4 bases and J 2 bases; nucleotides not matched to a gene: 7. The CDR3 is 16 amino acids. Germline CDR1 reads SGDLS; CDR2 reads YYNGEE. CDR3 sequence reads: CASSQSVAGGQETQYF. As DNA, the CDR3 is TGTGCCAGCAGCCAAAGTGTAGCGGGGGGGCAAGAGACCCAGTACTTC.

For this clonotype: The junction does not match germline at one end; this may be a read error. The chain uses TRBV11-1 and TRBJ2-3; 10 nucleotides agree with TRBD2. The CDR3 has 17 residues. Germline CDR1 is SGHAT and CDR2 is FQDESV (reference sequence). CDR3 DNA: TGTACCAGCAGCTCTTACGGACTAGCGGCTACCACAGATATGCAGTATTTT. It codes for CTSSSYGLAATTDMQYF.

Notes on this clonotype: At one end the junction does not follow the germline gene, possibly because of a read error. This CDR3 is CASSTLGQVSTGELFF. The CDR3 DNA reads TGTGCCAGCAGTACCCTAGGACAGGTATCCACCGGGGAGCTATTTTTT. This chain joins TRBV6-1 and TRBJ2-2; 7 positions match TRBD1. The CDR3 has 16 residues. The germline V gene encodes CDR1 MNHNS and CDR2 SASEGT.

Comments on this clonotype: A much larger clone lies one base from this, so it may be a read error. V and J are TRBV29-1 and TRBJ2-2; TRBD1 matches 7 bases. Germline CDR1 and CDR2: SQVTM and ANQGSEA. The CDR3 has 13 amino acids. CDR3 protein: CSVVRGGTGQLFF. In DNA form, the CDR3 reads TGCAGCGTTGTCCGAGGGGGCACCGGGCAGCTGTTTTTT.

The chain links TRBV11-3 to TRBJ2-3; D possibly corresponds to TRBD1 (5 bases). From germline, CDR1 is SGHNT and CDR2 YENEEA. The CDR3 consists of 13 residues. V was clipped by 6 bases and J by 6 bases, with 13 bases between them. CDR3 region: CASRRDSRDTQYF. The CDR3 region has the DNA TGTGCCAGCAGGCGTGACAGCAGGGATACGCAGTATTTT.

This clonotype was recorded at least ten times. The CDR3, as DNA: TGCAGTGCTAGCGGCGGGCAGGGTGTAGACGAGCAGTACTTC. Translated: CSASGGQGVDEQYF. The chain employs TRBV20-1 and TRBJ2-7, with D tentatively TRBD1 or TRBD2 (5 bases each). Germline V lookup: CDR1 DFQATT, CDR2 SNEGSKA (reference sequence). The CDR3 covers 14 residues. Trimming left V 3 bases short and J 5 bases short, with 17 bases between.

The chain employs TRBV11-2 and TRBJ2-7; weak D call: TRBD1 (5 bases). Gene TRBJ2-1 matches the end of the DNA better, so the J call may be wrong. This CDR3 comprises 13 residues. CDR1 is SGHAT, CDR2 FQNNGV, per germline. For the CDR3, the DNA is TGTGCCAGCAGCCTGGACATGGTGGGGGAGCAGTTCTTC. Its translation is CASSLDMVGEQFF.

About this clonotype itself: One base away lies a much larger clone, so this may be a sequencing read error. The V and J genes are TRBV5-4 and TRBJ2-1; TRBD2 agrees at 8 bases. This CDR3 is 14 amino acids long. CDR1 is SGHNT, CDR2 YYREEE, per germline (reference sequence). CDR3 residues: CTSSLPSGYNEQFF. The CDR3 DNA is TGTACCAGCAGCTTGCCTAGCGGGTACAATGAGCAGTTCTTC.